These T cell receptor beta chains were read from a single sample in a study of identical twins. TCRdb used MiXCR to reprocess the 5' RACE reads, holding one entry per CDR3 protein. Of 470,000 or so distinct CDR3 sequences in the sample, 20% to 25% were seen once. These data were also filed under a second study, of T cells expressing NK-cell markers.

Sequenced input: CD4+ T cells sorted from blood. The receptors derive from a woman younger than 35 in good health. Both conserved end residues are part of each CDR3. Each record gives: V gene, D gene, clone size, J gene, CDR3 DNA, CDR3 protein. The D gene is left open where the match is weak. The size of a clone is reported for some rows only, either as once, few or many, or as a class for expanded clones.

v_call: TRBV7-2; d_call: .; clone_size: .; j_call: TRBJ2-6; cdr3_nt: TGTGCCAGCAGACAGACAACTGGGGCCAACGTCCTGACTTTC; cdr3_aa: CASRQTTGANVLTF
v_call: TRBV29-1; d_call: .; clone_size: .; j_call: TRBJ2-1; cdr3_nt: TGCAGCGTTGAAGCCGGGGACGCGGGCTCCTACAATGAGCAGTTCTTC; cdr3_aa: CSVEAGDAGSYNEQFF
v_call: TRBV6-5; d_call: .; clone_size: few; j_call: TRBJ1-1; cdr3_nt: TGTGCCAGCAGTTACTCGGTCGGCTTCACTGGAGCTTTCTTT; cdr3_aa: CASSYSVGFTGAFF
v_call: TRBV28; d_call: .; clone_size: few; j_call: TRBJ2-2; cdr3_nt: TGTGCCAGCACCTTATACCGCGGGGAGCTGTTTTTT; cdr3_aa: CASTLYRGELFF
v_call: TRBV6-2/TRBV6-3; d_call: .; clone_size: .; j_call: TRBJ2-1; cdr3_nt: TGTGCCAGCAGCCCCCTGGGCGGCGGGTACTCCTACAATGAGCAGTTCTTC; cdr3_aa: CASSPLGGGYSYNEQFF
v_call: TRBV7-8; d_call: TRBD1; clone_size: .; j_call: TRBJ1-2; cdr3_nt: TGTGCCAGCAGCTTAGTAGGGTTGCTAGGGACAGGTGGTGGCTACACCTTC; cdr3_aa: CASSLVGLLGTGGGYTF
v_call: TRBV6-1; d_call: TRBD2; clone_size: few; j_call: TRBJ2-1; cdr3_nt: TGTGCCAGCAGAACCCTCGGACTAGCGGTATACAATGAGCAGTTCTTC; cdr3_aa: CASRTLGLAVYNEQFF
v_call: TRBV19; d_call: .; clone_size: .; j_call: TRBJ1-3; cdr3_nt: TGTGCCAGTAGGACTGGAAACACCATATATTTT; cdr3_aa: CASRTGNTIYF
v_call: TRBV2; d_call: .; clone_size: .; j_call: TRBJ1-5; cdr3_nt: TGTGCCAGCAGAAAAGAGTTGGTCGCAGGGGGCAATCAGCCCCAGCATTTT; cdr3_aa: CASRKELVAGGNQPQHF
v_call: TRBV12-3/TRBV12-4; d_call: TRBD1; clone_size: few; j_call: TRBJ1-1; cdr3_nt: TGTGCCAGCAGTTACCAGGGGGCTGCCACTGAAGCTTTCTTT; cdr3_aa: CASSYQGAATEAFF
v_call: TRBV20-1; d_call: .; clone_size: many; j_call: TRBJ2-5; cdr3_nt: TGCAGTGCGTACTCAGGGCTGGAAGAGACCCAGTACTTC; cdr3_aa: CSAYSGLEETQYF
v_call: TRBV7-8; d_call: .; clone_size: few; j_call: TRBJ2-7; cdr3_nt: TGTGCCAGCAGCTTAGCCCGGGGACTCACCTACGAGCAGTACTTC; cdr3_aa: CASSLARGLTYEQYF
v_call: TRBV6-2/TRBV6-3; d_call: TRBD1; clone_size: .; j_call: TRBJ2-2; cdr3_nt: TGTGCCAGCAGTCAGGACAGGGTAACCGGGGAGCTGTTTTTT; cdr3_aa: CASSQDRVTGELFF
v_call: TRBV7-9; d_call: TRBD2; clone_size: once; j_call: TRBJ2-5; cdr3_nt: TGTGCCAGCAGCTCGGAACCGGGACTAGCGGGAGAGACCCAGTACTTC; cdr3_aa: CASSSEPGLAGETQYF
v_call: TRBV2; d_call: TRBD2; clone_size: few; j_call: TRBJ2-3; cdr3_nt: TGTGCCAGCAGTGCTTTAGCGGGCGCCCGGGTAGATACGCAGTATTTT; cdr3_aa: CASSALAGARVDTQYF
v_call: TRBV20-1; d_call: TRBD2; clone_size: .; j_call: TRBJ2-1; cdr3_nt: TGCAGTTCTCGACTAGCGGGAAACAATGAGCAGTTCTTC; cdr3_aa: CSSRLAGNNEQFF
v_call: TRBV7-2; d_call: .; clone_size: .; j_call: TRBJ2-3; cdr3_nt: TGTGCCAGCAGCCTTAGAGTAAACGGAGGGGATACGCAGTATTTT; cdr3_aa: CASSLRVNGGDTQYF
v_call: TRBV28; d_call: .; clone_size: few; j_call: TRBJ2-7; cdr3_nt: TGTGCCAGCAGTGACGGGGGCCGCCTCTCCTACGAGCAGTACTTC; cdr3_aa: CASSDGGRLSYEQYF
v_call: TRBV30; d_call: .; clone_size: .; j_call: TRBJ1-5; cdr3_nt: TGTGCCTGGAGTGGGAACGGGCAGCCCGAGCATTTT; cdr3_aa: CAWSGNGQPEHF
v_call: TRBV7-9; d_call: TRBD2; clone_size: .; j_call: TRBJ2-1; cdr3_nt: TGTGCCAGCAGCTTTACGGGAGGCCTCGAGCAGTTCTTC; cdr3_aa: CASSFTGGLEQFF
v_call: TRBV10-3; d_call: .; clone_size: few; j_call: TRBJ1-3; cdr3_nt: TGTGCCATCAGGGACCGGACACCGGGAAACACCATATATTTT; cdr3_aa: CAIRDRTPGNTIYF